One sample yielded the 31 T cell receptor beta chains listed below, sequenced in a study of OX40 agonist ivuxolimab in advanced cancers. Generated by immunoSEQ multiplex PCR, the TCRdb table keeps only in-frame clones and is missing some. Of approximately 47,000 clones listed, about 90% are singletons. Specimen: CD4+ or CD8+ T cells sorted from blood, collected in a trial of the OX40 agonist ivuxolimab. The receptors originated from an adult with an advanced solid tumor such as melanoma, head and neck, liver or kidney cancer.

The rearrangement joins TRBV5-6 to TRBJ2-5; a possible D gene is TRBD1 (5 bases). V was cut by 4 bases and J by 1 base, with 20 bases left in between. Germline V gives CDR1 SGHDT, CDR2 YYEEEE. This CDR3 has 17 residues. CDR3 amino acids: CASSPPKGQGSQETQYF. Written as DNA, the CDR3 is TGTGCCAGCAGCCCCCCCAAAGGGCAGGGCAGCCAAGAGACCCAGTACTTC.

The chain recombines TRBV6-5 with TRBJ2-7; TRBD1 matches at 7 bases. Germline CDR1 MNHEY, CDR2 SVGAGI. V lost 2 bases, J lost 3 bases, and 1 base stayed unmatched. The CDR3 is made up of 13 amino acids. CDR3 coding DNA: TGTGCCAGCAGTTACGGGACAGACTACGAGCAGTACTTC. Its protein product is CASSYGTDYEQYF.

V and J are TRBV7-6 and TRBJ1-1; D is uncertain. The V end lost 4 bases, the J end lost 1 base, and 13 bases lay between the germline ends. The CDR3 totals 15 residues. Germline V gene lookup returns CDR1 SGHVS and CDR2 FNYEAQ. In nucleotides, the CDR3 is TGTGCCAGCAGCTCGTATTACGGTCCGAACACTGAAGCTTTCTTT. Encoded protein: CASSSYYGPNTEAFF.

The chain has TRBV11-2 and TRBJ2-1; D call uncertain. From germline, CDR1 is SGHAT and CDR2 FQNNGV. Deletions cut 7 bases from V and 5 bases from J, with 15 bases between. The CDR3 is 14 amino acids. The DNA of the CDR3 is TGTGCCAGCACCCCGGGCCGGCTTAACAATGAGCAGTTCTTC. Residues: CASTPGRLNNEQFF.

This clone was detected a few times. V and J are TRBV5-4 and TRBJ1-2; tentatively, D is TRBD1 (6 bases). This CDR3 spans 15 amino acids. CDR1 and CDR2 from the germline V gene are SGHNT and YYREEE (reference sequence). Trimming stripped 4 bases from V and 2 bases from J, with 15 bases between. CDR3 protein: CASSLRGAGNYGYTF. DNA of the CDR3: TGTGCCAGCAGCCTGAGGGGGGCGGGGAACTATGGCTACACCTTC.

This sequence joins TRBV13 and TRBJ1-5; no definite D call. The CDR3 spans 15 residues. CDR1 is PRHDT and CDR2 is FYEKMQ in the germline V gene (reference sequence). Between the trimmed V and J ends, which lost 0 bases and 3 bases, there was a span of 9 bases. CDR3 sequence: CASSLGGNLNQPQHF. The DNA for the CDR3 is TGTGCCAGCAGCTTAGGGGGGAACCTCAATCAGCCCCAGCATTTT.

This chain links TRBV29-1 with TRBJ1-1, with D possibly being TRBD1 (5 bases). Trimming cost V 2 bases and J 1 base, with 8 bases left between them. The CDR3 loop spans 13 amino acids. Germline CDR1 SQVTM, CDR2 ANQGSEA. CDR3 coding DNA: TGCAGCGTTGAAAGGGACGGGAACACTGAAGCTTTCTTT. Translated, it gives CSVERDGNTEAFF.

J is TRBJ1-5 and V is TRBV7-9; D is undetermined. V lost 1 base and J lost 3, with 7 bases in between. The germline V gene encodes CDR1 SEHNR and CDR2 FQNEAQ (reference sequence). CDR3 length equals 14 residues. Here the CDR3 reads CASSLDGLNQPQHF. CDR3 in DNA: TGTGCCAGCAGCTTAGATGGCCTCAATCAGCCCCAGCATTTT.

This CDR3 is CASSRAVERGGGGTQYF. DNA of the CDR3: TGTGCCAGCAGCCGCGCTGTGGAGCGGGGGGGCGGGGGTACGCAGTATTTT. This chain connects TRBV5-4 to TRBJ2-3; 10 bases map to TRBD2. The germline V gene encodes CDR1 SGHNT and CDR2 YYREEE (reference sequence). The CDR3 totals 17 residues. The V segment lost 4 bases and the J segment 8 bases; nucleotides outside the gene matches: 16.

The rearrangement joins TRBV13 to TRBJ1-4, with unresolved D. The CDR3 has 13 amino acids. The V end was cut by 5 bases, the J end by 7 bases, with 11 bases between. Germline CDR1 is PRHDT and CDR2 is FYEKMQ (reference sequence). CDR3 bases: TGTGCCAGCAGCCCCCGAAGTGGTGAAAAACTGTTTTTT. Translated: CASSPRSGEKLFF.

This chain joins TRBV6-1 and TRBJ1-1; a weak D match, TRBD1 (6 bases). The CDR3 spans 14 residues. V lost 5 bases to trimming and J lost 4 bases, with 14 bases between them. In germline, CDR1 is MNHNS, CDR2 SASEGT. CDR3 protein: CASSNRERGTEAFF. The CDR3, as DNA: TGTGCCAGCAGTAACAGGGAACGGGGCACTGAAGCTTTCTTT.

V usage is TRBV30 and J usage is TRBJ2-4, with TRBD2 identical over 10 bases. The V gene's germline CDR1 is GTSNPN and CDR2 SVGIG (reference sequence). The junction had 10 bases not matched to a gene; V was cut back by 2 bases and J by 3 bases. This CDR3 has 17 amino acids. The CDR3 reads CAWSLKSGGVSKNIQYF. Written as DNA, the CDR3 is TGTGCCTGGAGTCTAAAAAGCGGGGGGGTTAGCAAAAACATTCAGTACTTC.

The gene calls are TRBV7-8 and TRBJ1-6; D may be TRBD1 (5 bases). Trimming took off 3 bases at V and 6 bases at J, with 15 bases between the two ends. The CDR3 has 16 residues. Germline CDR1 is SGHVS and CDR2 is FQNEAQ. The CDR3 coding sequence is TGTGCCAGCAGCTTGGGACGGACCTTTTTTAATTCACCCCTCCACTTT. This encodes CASSLGRTFFNSPLHF.

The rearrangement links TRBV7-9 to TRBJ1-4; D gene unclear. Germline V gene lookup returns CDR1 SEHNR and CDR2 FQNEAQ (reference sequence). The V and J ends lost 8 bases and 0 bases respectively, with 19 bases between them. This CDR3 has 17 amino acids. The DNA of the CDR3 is TGTGCCAGCCTCTACTCCCGAGACGGGACAACTAATGAAAAACTGTTTTTT. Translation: CASLYSRDGTTNEKLFF.

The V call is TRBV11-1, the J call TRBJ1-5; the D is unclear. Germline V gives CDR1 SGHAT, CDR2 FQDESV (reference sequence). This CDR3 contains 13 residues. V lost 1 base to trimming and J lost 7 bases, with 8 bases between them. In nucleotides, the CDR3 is TGTGCCAGCAGCTTAGAGGATACACAGCCCCAGCATTTT. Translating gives CASSLEDTQPQHF.

The CDR3 DNA reads TGTGCCAGCACCCATCTCACGACAGGCCTGACCGGGGAGCTGTTTTTT. This sequence encodes CASTHLTTGLTGELFF. The rearrangement links TRBV27 to TRBJ2-2; D perhaps matches TRBD1 (6 bases). Trimming stripped 7 bases from V and 5 bases from J, with 20 bases between. The CDR3 has 16 residues. CDR1 and CDR2 (germline): MNHEY, SMNVEV (reference sequence).

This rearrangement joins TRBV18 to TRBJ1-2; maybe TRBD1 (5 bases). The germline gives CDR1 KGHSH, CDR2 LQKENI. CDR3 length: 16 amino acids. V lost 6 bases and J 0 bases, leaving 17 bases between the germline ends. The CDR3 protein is CASSTRDLGSNYGYTF. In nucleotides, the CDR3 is TGTGCCAGCTCTACCAGGGACCTGGGATCTAACTATGGCTACACCTTC. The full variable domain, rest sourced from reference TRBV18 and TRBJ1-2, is NAGVMQNPRHLVRRRGQEARLRCSPMKGHSHVYWYRQLPEEGLKFMVYLQKENIIDESGMPKERFSAEFPKEGPSILRIQQVVRGDSAAYFCASSTRDLGSNYGYTFGSGTRLTVV.

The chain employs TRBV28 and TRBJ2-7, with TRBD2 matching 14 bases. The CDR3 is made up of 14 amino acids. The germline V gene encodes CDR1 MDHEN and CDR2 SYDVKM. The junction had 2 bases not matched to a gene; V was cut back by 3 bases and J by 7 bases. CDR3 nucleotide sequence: TGTGCCAGCAGTTTGAGACTAGCGGGGGGGGAGCAGTACGTC. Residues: CASSLRLAGGEQYV.

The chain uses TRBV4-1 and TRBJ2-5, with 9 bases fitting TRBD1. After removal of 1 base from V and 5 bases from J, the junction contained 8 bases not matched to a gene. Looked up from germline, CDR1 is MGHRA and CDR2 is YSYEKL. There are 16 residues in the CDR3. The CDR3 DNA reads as TGCGCCAGCAGCCAAGGTGAAACAGGGGGCGCGGAGACCCAGTACTTC. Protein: CASSQGETGGAETQYF.

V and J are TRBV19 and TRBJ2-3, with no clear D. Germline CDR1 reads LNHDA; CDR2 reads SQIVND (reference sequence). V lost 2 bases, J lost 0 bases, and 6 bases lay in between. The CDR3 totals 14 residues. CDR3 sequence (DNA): TGTGCCAGTAGTATAAGGGCGAGCACAGATACGCAGTATTTT. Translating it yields CASSIRASTDTQYF.

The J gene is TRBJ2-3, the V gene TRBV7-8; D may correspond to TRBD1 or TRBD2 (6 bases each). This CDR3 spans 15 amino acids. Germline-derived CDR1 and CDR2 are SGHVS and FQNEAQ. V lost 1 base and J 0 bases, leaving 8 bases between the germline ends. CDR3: CASSLGGASTDTQYF. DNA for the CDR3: TGTGCCAGCAGCTTAGGGGGGGCCAGCACAGATACGCAGTATTTT. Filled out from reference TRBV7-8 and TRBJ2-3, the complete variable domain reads GAGVSQSPRYKVAKRGQDVALRCDPISGHVSLFWYQQALGQGPEFLTYFQNEAQLDKSGLPSDRFFAERPEGSVSTLKIQRTQQEDSAVYLCASSLGGASTDTQYFGPGTRLTVL.

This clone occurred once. The chain's CDR3 is CASRRDSQRTEAFF. The CDR3 region has the DNA TGTGCCAGCAGAAGGGACAGCCAAAGGACTGAAGCTTTCTTT. V is TRBV2 and J is TRBJ1-1; 7 bases match TRBD1. There are 14 residues in the CDR3. The germline V gene has CDR1 SNHLY and CDR2 FYNNEI. V lost 6 bases to trimming and J lost 5 bases; unmatched junction nucleotides: 9.

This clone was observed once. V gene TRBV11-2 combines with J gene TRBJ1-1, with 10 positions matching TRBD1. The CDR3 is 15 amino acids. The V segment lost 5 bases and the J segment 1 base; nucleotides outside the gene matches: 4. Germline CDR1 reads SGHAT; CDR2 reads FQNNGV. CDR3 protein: CASSTTGGPNTEAFF. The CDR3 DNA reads TGTGCCAGCAGCACGACAGGGGGCCCGAACACTGAAGCTTTCTTT.

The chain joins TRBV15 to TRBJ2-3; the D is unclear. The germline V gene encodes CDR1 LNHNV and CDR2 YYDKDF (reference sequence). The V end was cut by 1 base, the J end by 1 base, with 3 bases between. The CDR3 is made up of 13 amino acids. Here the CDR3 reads CATSRGRTDTQYF. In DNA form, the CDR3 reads TGTGCCACCAGCAGAGGACGCACAGATACGCAGTATTTT.

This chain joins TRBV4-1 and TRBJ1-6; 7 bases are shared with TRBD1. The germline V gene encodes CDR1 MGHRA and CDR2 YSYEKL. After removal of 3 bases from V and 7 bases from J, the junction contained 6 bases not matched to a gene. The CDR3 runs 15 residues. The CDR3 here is CASSHGTVLNSPLHF. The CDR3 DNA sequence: TGCGCCAGCAGCCATGGGACAGTCCTCAATTCACCCCTCCACTTT.

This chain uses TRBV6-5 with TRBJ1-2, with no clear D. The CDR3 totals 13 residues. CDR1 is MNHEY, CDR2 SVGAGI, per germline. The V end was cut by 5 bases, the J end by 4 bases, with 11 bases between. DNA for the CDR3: TGTGCCAGCAGTACTGGCGCCATCTATGGCTACACCTTC. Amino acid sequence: CASSTGAIYGYTF.

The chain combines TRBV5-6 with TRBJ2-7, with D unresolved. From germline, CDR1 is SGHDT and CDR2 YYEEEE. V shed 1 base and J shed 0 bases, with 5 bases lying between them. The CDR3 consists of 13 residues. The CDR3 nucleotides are TGTGCCAGCAGCTTGACGGACTCCTACGAGCAGTACTTC. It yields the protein CASSLTDSYEQYF.

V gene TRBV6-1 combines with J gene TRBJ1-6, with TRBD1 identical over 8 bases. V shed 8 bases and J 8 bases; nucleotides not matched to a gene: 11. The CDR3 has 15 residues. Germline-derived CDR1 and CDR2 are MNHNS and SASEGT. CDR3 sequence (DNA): TGTGCCAGCGCCCTGGACAGGGCTTTTGATTCACCCCTCCACTTT. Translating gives CASALDRAFDSPLHF.

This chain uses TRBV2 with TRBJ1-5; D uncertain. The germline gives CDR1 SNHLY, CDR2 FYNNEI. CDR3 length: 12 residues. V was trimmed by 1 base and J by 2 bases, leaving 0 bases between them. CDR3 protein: CASSEGNQPQHF. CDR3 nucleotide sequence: TGTGCCAGCAGTGAAGGCAATCAGCCCCAGCATTTT.

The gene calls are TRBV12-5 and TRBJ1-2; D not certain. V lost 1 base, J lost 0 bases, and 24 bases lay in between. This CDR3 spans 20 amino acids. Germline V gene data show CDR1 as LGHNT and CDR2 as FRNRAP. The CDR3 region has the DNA TGTGCTAGTGGTTTGGCCGGTGCGTCCCCTCTTAGTTTAGCTAACTATGGCTACACCTTC. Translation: CASGLAGASPLSLANYGYTF.

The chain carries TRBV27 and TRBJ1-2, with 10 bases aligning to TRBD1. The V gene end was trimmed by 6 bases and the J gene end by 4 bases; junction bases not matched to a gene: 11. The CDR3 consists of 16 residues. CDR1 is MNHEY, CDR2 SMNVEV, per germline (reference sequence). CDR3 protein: CASRARDRGRGYGYTF. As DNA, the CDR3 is TGTGCCAGCAGGGCCCGGGACAGGGGACGGGGCTATGGCTACACCTTC.